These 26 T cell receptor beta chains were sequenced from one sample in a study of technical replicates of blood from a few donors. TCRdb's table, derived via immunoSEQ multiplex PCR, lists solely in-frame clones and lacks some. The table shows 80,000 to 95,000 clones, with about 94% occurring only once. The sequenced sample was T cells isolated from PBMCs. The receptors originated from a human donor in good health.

The chain's CDR3 is CSVLHRENTEAFF. Here the CDR3 DNA reads TGCAGCGTTCTCCACAGGGAGAACACTGAAGCTTTCTTT. The genes are TRBV29-1 and TRBJ1-1; maybe TRBD1 (6 bases). The germline CDR1 and CDR2 sequences are SQVTM and ANQGSEA. The germline V and J ends were trimmed by 5 bases and 1 base, with 11 bases remaining between them. The CDR3 loop spans 13 amino acids.

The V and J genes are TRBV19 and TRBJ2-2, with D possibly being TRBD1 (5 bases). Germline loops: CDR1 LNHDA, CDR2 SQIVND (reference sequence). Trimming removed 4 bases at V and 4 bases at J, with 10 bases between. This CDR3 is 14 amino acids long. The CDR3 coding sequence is TGTGCCAGTAGTACCACAGGAGTCACCGGGGAGCTGTTTTTT. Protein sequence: CASSTTGVTGELFF.

CDR3 in DNA: TGTGCCAGCAGTTACTCTAGCGGACAGGGTTATGAGCAGTACTTC. Translated, it gives CASSYSSGQGYEQYF. The V call is TRBV6-5, the J call TRBJ2-7; 8 bases match TRBD1. V was pared by 0 bases and J by 7 bases, with 8 bases of the junction left unmatched. Germline CDR1 is MNHEY and CDR2 is SVGAGI. The CDR3 contains 15 residues.

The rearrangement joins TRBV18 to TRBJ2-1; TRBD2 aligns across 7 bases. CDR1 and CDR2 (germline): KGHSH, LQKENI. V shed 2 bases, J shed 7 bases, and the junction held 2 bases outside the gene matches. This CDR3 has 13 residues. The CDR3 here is CASSPGRENEQFF. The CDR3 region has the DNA TGTGCCAGCTCACCAGGGCGGGAGAATGAGCAGTTCTTC.

Here the CDR3 reads CAAIQGGTEAFF. The CDR3, as DNA: TGTGCCGCAATACAGGGGGGGACTGAAGCTTTCTTT. J is TRBJ1-1 and V is TRBV28, with 8 bases fitting TRBD1. The trim removed 11 bases at V and 5 bases at J, leaving 7 bases unmatched. Germline CDR1 and CDR2: MDHEN and SYDVKM. The CDR3 runs to 12 residues.

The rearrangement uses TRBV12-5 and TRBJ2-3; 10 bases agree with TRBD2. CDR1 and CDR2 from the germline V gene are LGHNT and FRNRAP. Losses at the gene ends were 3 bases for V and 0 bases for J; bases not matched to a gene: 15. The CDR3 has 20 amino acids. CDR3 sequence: CASGFTTSGRPPTSTDTQYF. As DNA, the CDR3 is TGTGCTAGTGGTTTCACGACTAGCGGGCGCCCCCCAACTAGCACAGATACGCAGTATTTT.

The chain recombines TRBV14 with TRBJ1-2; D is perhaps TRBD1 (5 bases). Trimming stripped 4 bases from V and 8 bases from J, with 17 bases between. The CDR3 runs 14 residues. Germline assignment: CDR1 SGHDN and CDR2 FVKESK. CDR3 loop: CASSRLIGTGGYTF. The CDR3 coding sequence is TGTGCCAGCAGCCGGTTGATAGGTACAGGCGGCTACACCTTC.

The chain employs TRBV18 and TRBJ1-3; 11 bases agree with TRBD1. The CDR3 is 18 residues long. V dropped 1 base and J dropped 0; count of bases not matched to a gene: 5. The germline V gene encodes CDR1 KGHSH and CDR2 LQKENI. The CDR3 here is CASSPLGQGALSGNTIYF. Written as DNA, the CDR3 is TGTGCCAGCTCACCACTTGGACAGGGGGCCCTCTCTGGAAACACCATATATTTT.

CDR3 protein: CASSLEVDSSYEQYF. CDR3 nucleotides: TGTGCCAGCAGCTTAGAAGTAGACAGCTCCTACGAGCAGTACTTC. The chain recombines TRBV7-6 with TRBJ2-7; D is perhaps TRBD1 (5 bases). The CDR3 spans 15 residues. Germline loops: CDR1 SGHVS, CDR2 FNYEAQ. The V end lost 1 base, the J end lost 0 bases, and 10 bases lay between the germline ends.

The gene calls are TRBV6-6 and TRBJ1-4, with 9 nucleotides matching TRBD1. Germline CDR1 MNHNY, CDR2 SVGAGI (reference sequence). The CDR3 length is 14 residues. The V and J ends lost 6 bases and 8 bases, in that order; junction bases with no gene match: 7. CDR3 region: CASRRDREREKLFF. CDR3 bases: TGTGCCAGCAGGCGGGACAGGGAGAGAGAAAAACTGTTTTTT.

The CDR3 loop reads CASSLGGGQGNTEAFF. CDR3 DNA sequence: TGCGCCAGCAGCCTCGGGGGAGGACAGGGGAACACTGAAGCTTTCTTT. The chain combines TRBV4-1 with TRBJ1-1, with TRBD1 identical over 8 bases. CDR1 MGHRA and CDR2 YSYEKL come from the germline V gene. V gave up 4 bases and J gave up 1 base; unmatched junction bases: 8. The length of the CDR3 is 16 residues.

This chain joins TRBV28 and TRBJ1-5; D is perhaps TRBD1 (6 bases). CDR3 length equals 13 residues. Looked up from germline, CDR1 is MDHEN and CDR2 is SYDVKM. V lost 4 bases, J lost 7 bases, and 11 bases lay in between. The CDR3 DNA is TGTGCCAGCAGTTCAGGGGAATTACAGCCCCAGCATTTT. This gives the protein CASSSGELQPQHF.

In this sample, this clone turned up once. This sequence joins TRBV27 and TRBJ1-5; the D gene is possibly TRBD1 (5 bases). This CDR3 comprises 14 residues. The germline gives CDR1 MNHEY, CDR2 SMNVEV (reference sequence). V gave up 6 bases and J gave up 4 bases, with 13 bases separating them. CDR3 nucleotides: TGTGCCAGCAGGGGGGGGTCGGGGAATCAGCCCCAGCATTTT. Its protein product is CASRGGSGNQPQHF.

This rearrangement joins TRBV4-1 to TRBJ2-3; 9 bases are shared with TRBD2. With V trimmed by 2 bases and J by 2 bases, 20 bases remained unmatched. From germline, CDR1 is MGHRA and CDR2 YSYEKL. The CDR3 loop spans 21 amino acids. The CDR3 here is CASSQNSGLALGERNTDTQYF. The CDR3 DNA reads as TGCGCCAGCAGCCAAAACTCGGGACTAGCTCTAGGTGAGCGTAACACAGATACGCAGTATTTT.

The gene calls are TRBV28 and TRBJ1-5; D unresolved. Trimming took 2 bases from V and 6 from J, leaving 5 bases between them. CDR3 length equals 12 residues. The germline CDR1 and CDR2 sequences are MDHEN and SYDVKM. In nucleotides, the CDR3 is TGTGCCAGCAGTTTAAAGCCTCAGCCCCAGCATTTT. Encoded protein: CASSLKPQPQHF.

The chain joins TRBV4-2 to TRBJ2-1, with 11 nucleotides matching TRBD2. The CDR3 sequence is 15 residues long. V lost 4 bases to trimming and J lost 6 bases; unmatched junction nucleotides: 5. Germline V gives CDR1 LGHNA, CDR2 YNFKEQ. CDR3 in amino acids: CASSLLAGVGNEQFF. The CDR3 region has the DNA TGTGCCAGCAGCCTACTAGCGGGGGTAGGCAATGAGCAGTTCTTC.

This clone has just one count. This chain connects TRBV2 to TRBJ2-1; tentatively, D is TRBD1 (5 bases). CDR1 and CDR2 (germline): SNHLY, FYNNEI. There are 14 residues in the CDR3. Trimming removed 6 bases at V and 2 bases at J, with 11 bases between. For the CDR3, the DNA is TGTGCCAGCAGGGATGACAGAACCTACAATGAGCAGTTCTTC. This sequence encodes CASRDDRTYNEQFF.

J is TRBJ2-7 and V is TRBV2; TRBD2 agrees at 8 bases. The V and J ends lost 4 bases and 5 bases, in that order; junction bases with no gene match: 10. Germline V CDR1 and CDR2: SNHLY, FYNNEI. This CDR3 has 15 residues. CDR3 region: CASSAQGLVGNEQYF. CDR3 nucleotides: TGTGCCAGCAGTGCTCAGGGACTAGTCGGGAACGAGCAGTACTTC.

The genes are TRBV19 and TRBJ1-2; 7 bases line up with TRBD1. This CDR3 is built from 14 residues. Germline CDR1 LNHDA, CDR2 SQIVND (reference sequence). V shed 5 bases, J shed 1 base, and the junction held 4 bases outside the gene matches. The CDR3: CASSWGQFNYGYTF. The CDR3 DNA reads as TGTGCCAGTAGTTGGGGACAGTTTAACTATGGCTACACCTTC.

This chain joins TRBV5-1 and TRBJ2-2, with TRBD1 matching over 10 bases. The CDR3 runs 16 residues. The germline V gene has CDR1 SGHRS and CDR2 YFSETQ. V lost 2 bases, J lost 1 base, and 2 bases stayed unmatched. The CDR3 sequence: CASSFRTGGNTGELFF. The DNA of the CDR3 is TGCGCCAGCAGCTTTAGGACAGGGGGGAACACCGGGGAGCTGTTTTTT.

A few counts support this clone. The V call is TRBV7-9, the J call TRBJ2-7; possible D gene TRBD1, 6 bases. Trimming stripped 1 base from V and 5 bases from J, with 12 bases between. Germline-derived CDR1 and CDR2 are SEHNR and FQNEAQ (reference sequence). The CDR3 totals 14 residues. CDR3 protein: CASSLGRGWDEQYF. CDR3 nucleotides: TGTGCCAGCAGCTTAGGCAGGGGCTGGGACGAGCAGTACTTC.

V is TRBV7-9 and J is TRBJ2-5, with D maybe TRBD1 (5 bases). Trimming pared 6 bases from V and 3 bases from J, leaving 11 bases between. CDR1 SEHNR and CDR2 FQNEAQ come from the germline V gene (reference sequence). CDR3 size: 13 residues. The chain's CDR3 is CASSPDMEETQYF. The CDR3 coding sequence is TGTGCCAGCAGTCCGGACATGGAAGAGACCCAGTACTTC.

The CDR3 loop is CASTPGKGTGELFF. Written as DNA, the CDR3 is TGCGCCAGCACCCCAGGGAAGGGCACCGGGGAGCTGTTTTTT. J is TRBJ2-2 and V is TRBV4-1; D possibly corresponds to TRBD1 (5 bases). Germline loops: CDR1 MGHRA, CDR2 YSYEKL. The CDR3 covers 14 residues. V was trimmed by 7 bases and J by 4 bases, leaving 13 bases between them.

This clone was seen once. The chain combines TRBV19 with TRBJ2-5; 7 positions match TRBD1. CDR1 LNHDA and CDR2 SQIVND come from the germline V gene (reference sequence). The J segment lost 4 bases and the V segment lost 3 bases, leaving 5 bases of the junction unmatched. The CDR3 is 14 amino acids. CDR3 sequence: CASSIWAGGETQYF. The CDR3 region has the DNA TGTGCCAGTAGTATTTGGGCAGGGGGAGAGACCCAGTACTTC.

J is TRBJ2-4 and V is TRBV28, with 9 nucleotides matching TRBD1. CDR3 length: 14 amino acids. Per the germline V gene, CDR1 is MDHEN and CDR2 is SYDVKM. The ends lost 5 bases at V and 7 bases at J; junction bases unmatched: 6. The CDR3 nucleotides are TGTGCCAGCAGTCCCCGGACAGGGGCGAACATTCAGTACTTC. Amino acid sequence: CASSPRTGANIQYF.

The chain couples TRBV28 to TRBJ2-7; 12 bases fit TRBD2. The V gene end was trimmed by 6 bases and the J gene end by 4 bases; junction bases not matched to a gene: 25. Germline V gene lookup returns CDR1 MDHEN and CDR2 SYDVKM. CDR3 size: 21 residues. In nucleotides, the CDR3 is TGTGCCAGCAGCCGGATAGTTCTATCTAGCGGGAGGGGAGGGACCTTATACGAGCAGTACTTC. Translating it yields CASSRIVLSSGRGGTLYEQYF.